These 11 T cell receptor beta chains came from one sample sequenced in a study of regulatory T cells in long-lasting Graves disease. To make TCR beta libraries, researchers used iRepertoire HTBI primers and Arm-PCR of CDR3 regions. A single record per CDR3 protein comes from TCRdb applying MiXCR to the multiplex PCR reads. The repertoire holds 400,000 to 450,000 distinct CDR3 sequences, with approximately 16% as singletons. The time point is: newly diagnosed GD, antithyroid drugs for less than 3 months. PBMC-extracted RNA yielded the TCR library. This sample was also put to use in a study of T cells in Graves' hyperthyroidism and ophthalmopathy.

Sequencing used peripheral blood mononuclear cells (PBMCs), obtained at new diagnosis, from a patient treated with antithyroid drugs. These receptors originate from a woman aged 25 to 39 with Graves disease.

This clonotype turned up a few times. This rearrangement joins TRBV7-9 to TRBJ1-3; the D gene is possibly TRBD1 (6 bases). The germline V and J ends were trimmed by 10 bases and 0 bases, with 10 bases remaining between them. Germline V lookup: CDR1 SEHNR, CDR2 FQNEAQ (reference sequence). The CDR3 runs to 13 residues. DNA for the CDR3: TGTGCCACAGGACAGTACTCTGGAAACACCATATATTTT. It encodes CATGQYSGNTIYF.

This clonotype has at least ten counts. The CDR3 spells CASSPRLETGDNEQFF. CDR3 in DNA: TGTGCCAGCTCACCACGGCTTGAGACAGGGGACAATGAGCAGTTCTTC. V gene TRBV18 combines with J gene TRBJ2-1, with 8 bases matching TRBD1. V lost 1 base, J lost 5 bases, and 7 bases stayed unmatched. The germline CDR1 and CDR2 sequences are KGHSH and LQKENI. The CDR3 runs to 16 residues.

The chain carries TRBV29-1 and TRBJ2-1, with 12 bases identical to TRBD2. This CDR3 has 15 residues. V shed 6 bases and J 8 bases; nucleotides not matched to a gene: 11. Germline V gene lookup returns CDR1 SQVTM and CDR2 ANQGSEA. CDR3 protein: CSVGGASGGGDEQFF. The CDR3, as DNA: TGCAGCGTGGGGGGGGCTAGCGGGGGGGGGGATGAGCAGTTCTTC.

This clonotype was seen more than once but under ten times. The rearrangement uses TRBV28 and TRBJ2-3, with D unresolved. In germline, CDR1 is MDHEN, CDR2 SYDVKM. The CDR3 spans 13 residues. Trimming stripped 5 bases from V and 4 bases from J, with 10 bases between. The CDR3 DNA reads as TGTGCCAGCAGTCCGCCTGCCGCAGATACGCAGTATTTT. Translating gives CASSPPAADTQYF.

In its sample, this clonotype was seen many times. The chain joins TRBV6-2 or TRBV6-3 to TRBJ2-1; 8 bases map to TRBD2. CDR3 length equals 17 residues. After removal of 11 bases from V and 6 bases from J, the junction contained 21 bases not matched to a gene. Germline assignment: CDR1 MNHEY and CDR2 SVGEGT. The CDR3 nucleotides are TGTGCCGGCGGTAATTTAGTCGGGACTAGATCGGGCAATGAGCAGTTCTTC. Its protein product is CAGGNLVGTRSGNEQFF.

As regards this clonotype: This may stem from a read error, because a much larger clone lies one nucleotide away. V usage is TRBV24-1 and J usage is TRBJ2-3; D not certain. The end of the DNA is better explained by TRBJ2-5, so the J call may be wrong. The CDR3 covers 13 residues. Germline V gene lookup returns CDR1 KGHDR and CDR2 SFDVKD. The CDR3, as DNA: TGTGCCACCGCAGGACCCATACAAGAGATCCAGTACTTC. Translating it yields CATAGPIQEIQYF.

This clonotype was detected ten times or more. V is TRBV18 and J is TRBJ2-7, with D maybe TRBD2 (6 bases). The CDR3 spans 14 residues. Trimming removed 4 bases from V and 6 bases from J, with 16 bases in between. CDR1 is KGHSH, CDR2 LQKENI, per germline. The CDR3 loop is CASSLPRRGAEQYF. The CDR3 DNA reads TGTGCCAGCTCACTTCCACGGAGGGGCGCCGAGCAGTACTTC.

The sample holds many counts of this clonotype. The V and J genes are TRBV6-2 or TRBV6-3 and TRBJ2-5, with D unresolved. The CDR3 is made up of 13 amino acids. From germline, CDR1 is MNHEY and CDR2 SVGEGT. Trimming cost V 4 bases and J 5 bases, with 11 bases left between them. In DNA form, the CDR3 reads TGTGCCAGCAGTTCCACATCTGCGGAGACCCAGTACTTC. It specifies CASSSTSAETQYF.

This clonotype came up many times. The V call is TRBV6-5, the J call TRBJ2-1, with 9 positions matching TRBD2. The germline gives CDR1 MNHEY, CDR2 SVGAGI. The CDR3 is made up of 15 amino acids. The J segment lost 7 bases and the V segment lost 4 bases, leaving 8 bases of the junction unmatched. CDR3 protein: CASSFDAGGWNEQFF. The CDR3 nucleotides are TGTGCCAGCAGTTTTGATGCGGGAGGGTGGAATGAGCAGTTCTTC.

This clonotype showed up many times. The chain uses TRBV18 and TRBJ2-7; 14 nucleotides match TRBD2. The CDR3 length is 16 residues. CDR1 is KGHSH, CDR2 LQKENI, per germline. V gave up 3 bases and J gave up 6 bases; unmatched junction bases: 7. This CDR3 reads CASSPWGTSGSLEQYF. The CDR3 nucleotides read TGTGCCAGCTCACCGTGGGGGACTAGCGGGAGTCTCGAGCAGTACTTC.

To note about this clonotype: Being one base from a much bigger clone, this may be a read error. V and J are TRBV6-5 and TRBJ2-5, with TRBD2 matching 14 bases. The CDR3 extends over 16 amino acids. Germline V gives CDR1 MNHEY, CDR2 SVGAGI. The CDR3 protein is CASSYGLAGGEKTRYF. The CDR3 DNA follows: TGTGCCAGCAGTTACGGACTAGCGGGAGGCGAGAAGACCCGGTACTTC.